Below, one T cell receptor beta chain is given with its context. The sample belongs to a study of cytomegalovirus exposure and HLA in healthy donors. PCR was performed using 60 Vbeta and 13 Jbeta primers. Some clones are missing from TCRdb's copy, which holds only in-frame ones; the method was immunoSEQ multiplex PCR. Of some 150,000 clones detected, 70% to 80% appear once; the ten largest clones hold about 4.5%. Source material: PBMCs. The receptor comes from a man aged 40-49 years in good health and CMV-seronegative.

CDR3 loop: CASSWDRQGPYEQYF. The CDR3 nucleotides read TGTGCCAGCAGCTGGGATCGACAGGGCCCCTACGAGCAGTACTTC. This chain uses TRBV5-6 with TRBJ2-7; 7 nucleotides align to TRBD1. The germline V gene encodes CDR1 SGHDT and CDR2 YYEEEE. The trim removed 3 bases at V and 2 bases at J, leaving 8 bases unmatched. The CDR3 extends over 15 amino acids.